This TCR beta chain is drawn from a study of shared clonotypes between healthy human individuals. Study-wide results and limits: The four-donor shared clonotypes exceeded non-shared clonotypes in generation probability, with non-shared ones scoring lower.

On this clone: Its antigen remains unknown.

Terminally differentiated effector memory CD45RA+ cells were left out of the naive CD8 fraction, which was CD45RO-negative and positively selected for CCR7. The junction had 8 bases not matched to a gene; V was cut back by 2 bases and J by 2 bases. From germline, CDR1 is SGDLS and CDR2 YYNGEE. The CDR3 is 16 residues long. Data came from immunoSEQ multiplex PCR; TCRdb stores just in-frame clones and leaves some out. This table has 800,000 or so clones, just over 95% appearing once. The chain combines TRBV9 with TRBJ2-3, with 7 bases lining up with TRBD2. This receptor was obtained from a man aged 30 to 39 in good health. The sample comprised naive CD8+ T cells sorted from blood. CDR3 loop: CASSVSTSRNTDTQYF. CDR3 nucleotide sequence: TGTGCCAGCAGCGTCTCGACTAGCCGGAACACAGATACGCAGTATTTT.